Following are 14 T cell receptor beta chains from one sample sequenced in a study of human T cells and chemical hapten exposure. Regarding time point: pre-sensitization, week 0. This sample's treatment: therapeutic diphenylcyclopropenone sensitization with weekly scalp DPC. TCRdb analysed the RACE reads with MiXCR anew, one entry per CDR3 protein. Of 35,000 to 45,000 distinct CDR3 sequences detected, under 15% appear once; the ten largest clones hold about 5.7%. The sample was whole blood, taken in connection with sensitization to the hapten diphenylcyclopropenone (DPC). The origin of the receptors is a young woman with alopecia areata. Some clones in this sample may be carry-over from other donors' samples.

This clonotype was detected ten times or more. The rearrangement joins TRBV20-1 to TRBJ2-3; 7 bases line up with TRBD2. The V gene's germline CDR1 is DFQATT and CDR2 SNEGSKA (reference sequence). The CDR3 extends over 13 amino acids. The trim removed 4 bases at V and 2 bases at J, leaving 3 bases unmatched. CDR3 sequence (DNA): TGCAGTGCTAAAGGGACTATCACAGATACGCAGTATTTT. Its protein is CSAKGTITDTQYF.

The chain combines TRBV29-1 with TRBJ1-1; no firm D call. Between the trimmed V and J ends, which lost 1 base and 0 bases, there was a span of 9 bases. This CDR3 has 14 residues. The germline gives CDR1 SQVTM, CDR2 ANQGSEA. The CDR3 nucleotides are TGCAGCGTTGAAGGGCGGTCGGTGAACACTGAAGCTTTCTTT. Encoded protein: CSVEGRSVNTEAFF. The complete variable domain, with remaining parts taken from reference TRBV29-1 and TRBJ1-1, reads SAVISQKPSRDICQRGTSLTIQCQVDSQVTMMFWYRQQPGQSLTLIATANQGSEATYESGFVIDKFPISRPNLTFSTLTVSNMSPEDSSIYLCSVEGRSVNTEAFFGQGTRLTVV.

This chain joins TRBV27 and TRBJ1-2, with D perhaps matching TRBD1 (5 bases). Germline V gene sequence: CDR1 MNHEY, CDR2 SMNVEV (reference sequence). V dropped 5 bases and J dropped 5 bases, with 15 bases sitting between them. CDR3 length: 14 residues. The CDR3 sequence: CASSTGPPGYGYTF. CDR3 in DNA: TGTGCCAGCAGTACGGGTCCCCCAGGGTATGGCTACACCTTC.

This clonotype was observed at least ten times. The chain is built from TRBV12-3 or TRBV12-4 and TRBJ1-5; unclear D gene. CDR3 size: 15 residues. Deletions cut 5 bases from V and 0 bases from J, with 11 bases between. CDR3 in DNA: TGTGCCAGCAGTCCAAGGTCCGATAGCAATCAGCCCCAGCATTTT. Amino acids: CASSPRSDSNQPQHF.

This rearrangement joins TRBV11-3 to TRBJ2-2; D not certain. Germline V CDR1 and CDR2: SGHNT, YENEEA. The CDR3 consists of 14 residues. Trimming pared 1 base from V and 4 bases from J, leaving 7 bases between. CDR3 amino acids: CASSLGQGTGELFF. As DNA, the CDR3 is TGTGCCAGCAGCTTAGGGCAAGGCACCGGGGAGCTGTTTTTT. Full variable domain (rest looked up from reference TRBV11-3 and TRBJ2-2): EAGVVQSPRYKIIEKKQPVAFWCNPISGHNTLYWYLQNLGQGPELLIRYENEEAVDDSQLPKDRFSAERLKGVDSTLKIQPAELGDSAVYLCASSLGQGTGELFFGEGSRLTVL.

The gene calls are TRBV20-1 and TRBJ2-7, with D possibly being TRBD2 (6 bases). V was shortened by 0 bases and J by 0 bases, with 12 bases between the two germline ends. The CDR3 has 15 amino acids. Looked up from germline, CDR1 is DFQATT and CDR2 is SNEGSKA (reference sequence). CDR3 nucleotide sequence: TGCAGTGCTAGAGATATCGGGGGTAGCTCCTACGAGCAGTACTTC. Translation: CSARDIGGSSYEQYF.

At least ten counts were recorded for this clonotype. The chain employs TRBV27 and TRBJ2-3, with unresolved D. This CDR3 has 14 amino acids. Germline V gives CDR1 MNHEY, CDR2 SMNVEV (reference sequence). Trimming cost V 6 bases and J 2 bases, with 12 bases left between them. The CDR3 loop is CASRRIQYTDTQYF. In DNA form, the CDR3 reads TGTGCCAGCAGAAGGATTCAATACACAGATACGCAGTATTTT.

DNA of the CDR3: TGTGCCAGCAGCTGGGCGGCAGGCTCCTACGAGCAGTACTTC. Its protein is CASSWAAGSYEQYF. J is TRBJ2-7 and V is TRBV7-2; D gene ambiguous. The length of the CDR3 is 14 residues. Germline CDR1 SGHTA, CDR2 FQGNSA. V dropped 4 bases and J dropped 0 bases, with 10 bases sitting between them. Based on the CDR3 plus reference TRBV7-2 and TRBJ2-7, the full variable domain is GAGVSQSPSNKVTEKGKDVELRCDPISGHTALYWYRQSLGQGLEFLIYFQGNSAPDKSGLPSDRFSAERTGGSVSTLTIQRTQQEDSAVYLCASSWAAGSYEQYFGPGTRLTVT.

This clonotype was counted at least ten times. The CDR3 region is CASSSGQGAEKLFF. CDR3 in DNA: TGTGCCAGCAGCTCGGGACAGGGGGCTGAAAAACTGTTTTTT. The chain uses TRBV11-2 and TRBJ1-4, with 12 bases fitting TRBD1. This CDR3 is 14 amino acids long. Germline V gene data show CDR1 as SGHAT and CDR2 as FQNNGV. The V and J ends lost 4 bases and 7 bases, in that order; junction bases with no gene match: 1.

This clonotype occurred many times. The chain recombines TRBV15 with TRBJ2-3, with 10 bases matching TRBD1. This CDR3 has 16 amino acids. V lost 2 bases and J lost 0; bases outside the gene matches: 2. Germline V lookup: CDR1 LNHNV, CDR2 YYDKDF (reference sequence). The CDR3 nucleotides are TGTGCCACCAGCAGATGGGGACAGGGGAGCACAGATACGCAGTATTTT. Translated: CATSRWGQGSTDTQYF.

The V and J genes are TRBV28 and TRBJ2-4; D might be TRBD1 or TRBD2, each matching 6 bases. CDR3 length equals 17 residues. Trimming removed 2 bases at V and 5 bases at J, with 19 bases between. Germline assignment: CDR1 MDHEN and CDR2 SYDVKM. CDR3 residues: CASSLPIYGGGENIQYF. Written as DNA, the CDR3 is TGTGCCAGCAGTTTACCCATCTATGGGGGCGGGGAAAACATTCAGTACTTC.

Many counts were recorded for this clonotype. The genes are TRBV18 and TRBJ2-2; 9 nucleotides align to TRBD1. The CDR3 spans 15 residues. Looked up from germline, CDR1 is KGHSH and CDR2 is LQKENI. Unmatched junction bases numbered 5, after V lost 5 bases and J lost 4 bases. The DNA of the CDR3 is TGTGCCAGCTCAGCACAGGGGGCGGCCACCGGGGAGCTGTTTTTT. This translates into CASSAQGAATGELFF. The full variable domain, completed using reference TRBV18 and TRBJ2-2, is NAGVMQNPRHLVRRRGQEARLRCSPMKGHSHVYWYRQLPEEGLKFMVYLQKENIIDESGMPKERFSAEFPKEGPSILRIQQVVRGDSAAYFCASSAQGAATGELFFGEGSRLTVL.

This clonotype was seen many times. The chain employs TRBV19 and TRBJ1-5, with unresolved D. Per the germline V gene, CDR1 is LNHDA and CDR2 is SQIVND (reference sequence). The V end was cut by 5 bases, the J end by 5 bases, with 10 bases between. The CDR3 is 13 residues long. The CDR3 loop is CASSPRFHQPQHF. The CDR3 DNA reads TGTGCCAGTAGTCCCCGGTTCCATCAGCCCCAGCATTTT.

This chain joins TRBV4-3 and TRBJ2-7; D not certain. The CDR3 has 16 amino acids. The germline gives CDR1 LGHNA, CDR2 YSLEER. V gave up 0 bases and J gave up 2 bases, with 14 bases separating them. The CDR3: CASSQELFGHTYEQYF. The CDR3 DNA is TGCGCCAGCAGCCAAGAGTTGTTTGGCCACACCTACGAGCAGTACTTC.